The text below deals with one T cell receptor (beta chain). What it recognizes is unknown. This record comes from a study of T cell responses to AZD1222 COVID-19 vaccine. Study conclusions and caveats: Donors were chiefly white British, with a greater number of females, and clonal diversity was perhaps underestimated. Among vaccine-associated CD4 TCRs, coverage spanned spike, with dominance at 160-218 and 743-854. None of the repertoires were sampled until the peak T cell response had passed.

V lost 4 bases and J 7 bases, leaving 8 bases between the germline ends. CDR1 SNHLY and CDR2 FYNNEI come from the germline V gene. The CDR3 spans 13 residues. The repertoire was sequenced with immunoSEQ multiplex PCR; TCRdb's copy has only in-frame clones and lacks some. The sample lists around 130,000 clones; approximately 90% were seen once. This sample comprised peripheral blood, obtained on day 0 of AZD1222 vaccination. The rearrangement uses TRBV2 and TRBJ1-6; weak D call: TRBD1 (5 bases). The sequence derives from an adult in good health. The CDR3 nucleotides read TGTGCCAGCAGTGGCGGGGGGAATTCACCCCTCCACTTT. This gives the protein CASSGGGNSPLHF.